Each of the 14 T cell receptor beta chains below was sequenced from the same sample in a study of shared clonotypes between healthy human individuals. Naive CD8 cells comprised CD45RO-negative, CCR7-positively selected cells, excluding terminally differentiated effector memory CD45RA+ cells. Clones were read by immunoSEQ multiplex PCR, and TCRdb kept only the in-frame ones, dropping some. The sample has around 1.9 million clones; about 92% are singletons. Sequencing was carried out using naive CD8+ T cells from PBMCs. These receptors were taken from a man between 18 and 29 years old in good health. Some clones in this sample may be carry-over from other donors' samples.

The CDR3 spells CASSLAGPAGTDTQYF. DNA of the CDR3: TGCGCCAGCAGCTTGGCCGGGCCGGCGGGCACAGATACGCAGTATTTT. V gene TRBV5-1 combines with J gene TRBJ2-3; D call uncertain. Germline CDR1 SGHRS, CDR2 YFSETQ. This CDR3 is built from 16 residues. V lost 0 bases and J 1 base, leaving 12 bases between the germline ends.

V gene TRBV2 combines with J gene TRBJ1-1; D gene uncertain. Trimming left V 0 bases short and J 4 bases short, with 6 bases between. Per germline, CDR1 SNHLY and CDR2 FYNNEI. This CDR3 is built from 13 residues. For the CDR3, the DNA is TGTGCCAGCAGTGAAGCCAGGACCACTGAAGCTTTCTTT. Residues: CASSEARTTEAFF.

V usage is TRBV10-3 and J usage is TRBJ2-1; possible D gene TRBD2, 6 bases. The CDR3 covers 15 residues. The V end was cut by 3 bases, the J end by 5 bases, with 14 bases between. From germline, CDR1 is ENHRY and CDR2 SYGVKD. The CDR3 bases are TGTGCCATCAGTGATCTGCGGGGTGGGCACAATGAGCAGTTCTTC. It yields the protein CAISDLRGGHNEQFF.

This chain connects TRBV4-3 to TRBJ1-2; D gene uncertain. CDR3 length equals 16 residues. Trimming pared 1 base from V and 4 bases from J, leaving 16 bases between. Germline assignment: CDR1 LGHNA and CDR2 YSLEER. This CDR3 reads CASSQGKSGSGYGYTF. The CDR3 region has the DNA TGCGCCAGCAGCCAAGGGAAATCCGGGTCGGGCTATGGCTACACCTTC.

This clone was counted a single time. The chain is built from TRBV6-6 and TRBJ1-2; D is perhaps TRBD1 (5 bases). Germline values: CDR1 MNHNY, CDR2 SVGAGI (reference sequence). This CDR3 contains 16 residues. V dropped 1 base and J dropped 7 bases, with 19 bases sitting between them. CDR3 nucleotide sequence: TGTGCCAGCAGTTACTACCCCCTACAGGTGGATGGTGGCTACACCTTC. Its protein product is CASSYYPLQVDGGYTF.

This clone was observed a handful of times. The V and J genes are TRBV6-6 and TRBJ1-5; D not certain. CDR3 length: 14 residues. Trimming removed 1 base from V and 5 bases from J, with 9 bases in between. CDR1 is MNHNY, CDR2 SVGAGI, per germline (reference sequence). CDR3 region: CASSYFGEDQPQHF. CDR3 nucleotide sequence: TGTGCCAGCAGTTACTTCGGGGAGGATCAGCCCCAGCATTTT.

Regarding this clone: The sample has other DNA sequences that encode this CDR3 too. The chain uses TRBV28 and TRBJ2-5, with a tentative D call TRBD1 (6 bases). Per germline, CDR1 MDHEN and CDR2 SYDVKM. The V and J ends lost 3 bases and 2 bases respectively, with 10 bases between them. CDR3 length: 14 residues. In nucleotides, the CDR3 is TGTGCCAGCAGTTTCTTGGGGGCTCAAGAGACCCAGTACTTC. Translation gives CASSFLGAQETQYF. Complete variable domain (other parts from reference TRBV28 and TRBJ2-5): DVKVTQSSRYLVKRTGEKVFLECVQDMDHENMFWYRQDPGLGLRLIYFSYDVKMKEKGDIPEGYSVSREKKERFSLILESASTNQTSMYLCASSFLGAQETQYFGPGTRLLVL.

V usage is TRBV29-1 and J usage is TRBJ2-7, with TRBD1 matching 7 bases. CDR3 length: 16 amino acids. The germline V gene encodes CDR1 SQVTM and CDR2 ANQGSEA. The J segment lost 0 bases and the V segment lost 1 base, leaving 9 bases of the junction unmatched. CDR3 nucleotide sequence: TGCAGCGTTGAAGTAATAGAGGACAGGAGCTCCTACGAGCAGTACTTC. Amino acids: CSVEVIEDRSSYEQYF.

This chain uses TRBV2 with TRBJ2-3; D is unresolved. Trimming stripped 3 bases from V and 6 bases from J, with 7 bases between. CDR3 size: 12 residues. Germline loops: CDR1 SNHLY, CDR2 FYNNEI. The CDR3 protein is CASSDLADTQYF. CDR3 nucleotide sequence: TGTGCCAGCAGTGATTTGGCCGATACGCAGTATTTT.

The chain recombines TRBV28 with TRBJ2-3; maybe TRBD2 (5 bases). Germline CDR1 MDHEN, CDR2 SYDVKM. Trimming left V 7 bases short and J 5 bases short, with 16 bases between. The length of the CDR3 is 14 residues. CDR3 bases: TGTGCCAGCAACAAAGCACGTGCGGGAGATACGCAGTATTTT. This gives the protein CASNKARAGDTQYF.

The chain employs TRBV28 and TRBJ1-2, with unresolved D. The CDR3 is made up of 12 amino acids. From germline, CDR1 is MDHEN and CDR2 SYDVKM. V was clipped by 7 bases and J by 4 bases, with 10 bases between them. This CDR3 reads CASMGRTYGYTF. For the CDR3, the DNA is TGTGCCAGCATGGGCAGAACCTATGGCTACACCTTC.

Here the CDR3 reads CSVEVHPANTEAFF. CDR3 in DNA: TGCAGCGTTGAAGTGCACCCGGCGAACACTGAAGCTTTCTTT. The V gene is TRBV29-1, the J gene TRBJ1-1; no firm D call. V lost 1 base and J 1 base, leaving 10 bases between the germline ends. This CDR3 is 14 amino acids long. Looked up from germline, CDR1 is SQVTM and CDR2 is ANQGSEA.

The rearrangement joins TRBV5-1 to TRBJ2-1; 12 bases align to TRBD2. The CDR3 runs to 18 residues. V shed 4 bases and J 0 bases; nucleotides not matched to a gene: 8. CDR1 and CDR2 (germline): SGHRS, YFSETQ. CDR3: CASSTELLAGGSYNEQFF. The CDR3 DNA is TGCGCCAGCAGCACCGAATTACTAGCGGGAGGCTCCTACAATGAGCAGTTCTTC.

J is TRBJ2-1 and V is TRBV6-1; 8 nucleotides line up with TRBD1. The CDR3 is 14 residues long. Germline trimming cut 8 bases from V and 3 bases from J; bases unmatched to any gene: 6. Germline assignment: CDR1 MNHNS and CDR2 SASEGT. In DNA, the CDR3 is TGTGCCAGCGGGGCAGGGGGCGTCTACAATGAGCAGTTCTTC. It yields the protein CASGAGGVYNEQFF.